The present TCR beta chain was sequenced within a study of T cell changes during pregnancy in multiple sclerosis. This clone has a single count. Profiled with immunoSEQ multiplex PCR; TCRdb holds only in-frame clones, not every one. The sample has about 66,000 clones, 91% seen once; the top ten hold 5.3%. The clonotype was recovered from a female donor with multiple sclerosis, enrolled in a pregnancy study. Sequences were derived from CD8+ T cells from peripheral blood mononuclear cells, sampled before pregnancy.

The CDR3 sequence: CATSRGGAGELFF. The CDR3 nucleotides are TGTGCCACCAGCAGAGGGGGGGCCGGGGAGCTGTTTTTT. The J gene is TRBJ2-2, the V gene TRBV15, with a weak D call TRBD2 (6 bases). The V gene lost 1 base and the J gene lost 6 bases, with 6 bases spanning the gap. This CDR3 region has 13 residues. The V gene's germline CDR1 is LNHNV and CDR2 YYDKDF (reference sequence).